This is a list of T cell receptor beta chains from one sample in a study of T cells after yellow fever vaccination. TCRdb reprocessed the 5' RACE reads via MiXCR and lists one record per CDR3 protein. The sample carries hundreds of thousands of distinct CDR3 sequences, over 4.5% recorded once. The sample here was CD4+ T cells sorted from PBMCs, taken on the day of the yellow fever booster vaccination. These receptors all come from a man aged 18-30 years who received the YFV17D yellow fever vaccine. The CDR3 runs from the conserved cysteine through the conserved F or W. Fields, in order: clone size, D gene, V gene, J gene, CDR3 DNA, CDR3 protein. The D gene is left open where the match is weak. For some rows the clone size is stated as once, few or many, or as a class when expanded; others skip it.

clone size: -; D gene: -; V gene: TRBV12-3/TRBV12-4; J gene: TRBJ1-5; CDR3 DNA: TGTGCCAGCAGTTACGAGGGTAGTAGGCCCCAGCATTTT; CDR3 protein: CASSYEGSRPQHF
clone size: -; D gene: TRBD1; V gene: TRBV20-1; J gene: TRBJ2-7; CDR3 DNA: TGCAGTGCTAGTTCCCAGGGGGACGAGCAGTACTTC; CDR3 protein: CSASSQGDEQYF
clone size: many; D gene: TRBD1; V gene: TRBV12-3/TRBV12-4; J gene: TRBJ1-2; CDR3 DNA: TGTGCCAGCAGTCAACAGGGGAAGGGGTCCTATGGCTACACCTTC; CDR3 protein: CASSQQGKGSYGYTF
clone size: few; D gene: -; V gene: TRBV19; J gene: TRBJ2-1; CDR3 DNA: TGTGCCAGTACCTCGGACGCTATTTACAATGAGCAGTTCTTC; CDR3 protein: CASTSDAIYNEQFF
clone size: few; D gene: -; V gene: TRBV15; J gene: TRBJ2-2; CDR3 DNA: TGTGCCACCAGCATCAGCCCGAACACCGGGGAGCTGTTTTTT; CDR3 protein: CATSISPNTGELFF
clone size: few; D gene: TRBD1; V gene: TRBV5-1; J gene: TRBJ2-1; CDR3 DNA: TGCGCCAGCAGCCTCGGACAGGTCGGGGATGAGCAGTTCTTC; CDR3 protein: CASSLGQVGDEQFF
clone size: few; D gene: -; V gene: TRBV6-2/TRBV6-3; J gene: TRBJ1-1; CDR3 DNA: TGTGCCAGCGGAAGGACGGTAGGAACCGAAGCTTTCTTT; CDR3 protein: CASGRTVGTEAFF
clone size: few; D gene: TRBD1; V gene: TRBV5-1; J gene: TRBJ1-1; CDR3 DNA: TGCGCCAGCAGCTTGACAGGGGGGGACCTGAACACTGAAGCTTTCTTT; CDR3 protein: CASSLTGGDLNTEAFF
clone size: -; D gene: TRBD2; V gene: TRBV12-3/TRBV12-4; J gene: TRBJ2-1; CDR3 DNA: TGTGCCAGCAGCATGACTAGCGGGGGGGCGAATGAGCAGTTCTTC; CDR3 protein: CASSMTSGGANEQFF
clone size: -; D gene: -; V gene: TRBV20-1; J gene: TRBJ2-7; CDR3 DNA: TGCAGTGCTAACAAAGGGCGATACGAGCAGTACTTC; CDR3 protein: CSANKGRYEQYF
clone size: -; D gene: -; V gene: TRBV18; J gene: TRBJ2-5; CDR3 DNA: TGTGCCAGCTCACCGCAGGGGGGGATCCAGTACTTC; CDR3 protein: CASSPQGGIQYF
clone size: few; D gene: -; V gene: TRBV20-1; J gene: TRBJ2-5; CDR3 DNA: TGCAGTGCTAGAGAAGGCGGGATCGGGGAGACCCAGTACTTC; CDR3 protein: CSAREGGIGETQYF
clone size: -; D gene: -; V gene: TRBV7-8; J gene: TRBJ2-3; CDR3 DNA: TGTGCCAGCAGCTTAGAAACAGGGTTCAGAGATACGCAGTATTTT; CDR3 protein: CASSLETGFRDTQYF
clone size: many; D gene: TRBD2; V gene: TRBV4-2; J gene: TRBJ2-3; CDR3 DNA: TGTGCCAGCAGCGGGGGGGGAGAACTTGATACGCAGTATTTT; CDR3 protein: CASSGGGELDTQYF
clone size: once; D gene: -; V gene: TRBV19; J gene: TRBJ1-5; CDR3 DNA: TGTGCCAGTAACCGACGTGATCAGCCCCAGCATTTT; CDR3 protein: CASNRRDQPQHF
clone size: many; D gene: -; V gene: TRBV5-1; J gene: TRBJ2-1; CDR3 DNA: TGCGCCAGCAGCTTGGCAACGGGCTCCTACAATGAGCAGTTCTTC; CDR3 protein: CASSLATGSYNEQFF
clone size: few; D gene: -; V gene: TRBV21-1; J gene: TRBJ2-6; CDR3 DNA: TGTGCCAGCAGCAAGCTCACCACCTCTGGGGCCAACGTCCTGACTTTC; CDR3 protein: CASSKLTTSGANVLTF
clone size: many; D gene: TRBD1; V gene: TRBV4-1; J gene: TRBJ2-2; CDR3 DNA: TGCGCCAGCAGCATCCCAGGGGGCAACACCGGGGAGCTGTTTTTT; CDR3 protein: CASSIPGGNTGELFF
clone size: many; D gene: -; V gene: TRBV7-9; J gene: TRBJ2-7; CDR3 DNA: TGTGCCAGCGGACGGACAGAGCGTTACGAGCAGTACTTC; CDR3 protein: CASGRTERYEQYF
clone size: -; D gene: -; V gene: TRBV6-5; J gene: TRBJ1-2; CDR3 DNA: TGTGCCAGCACCGGCCAGGGGAGCGGAAACTATGGCTACACCTTC; CDR3 protein: CASTGQGSGNYGYTF
clone size: many; D gene: -; V gene: TRBV7-9; J gene: TRBJ1-2; CDR3 DNA: TGTGCCAGCAGCCTGGGAGCTTTAGGCTACACCTTC; CDR3 protein: CASSLGALGYTF